This T cell receptor beta chain was identified during a study of blood T cell repertoires in COVID-19. Background on the study: T cells, B-cell-depleted T cells, or PBMCs supplied cDNA or gDNA.

V lost 4 bases and J lost 7; bases outside the gene matches: 4. This CDR3 contains 12 residues. CDR1 is SGHRS and CDR2 is YFSETQ in the germline V gene. Study processing details: Amplification of reference gene primers provided the estimated nucleated cell counts. The repertoire was sequenced with immunoSEQ multiplex PCR; TCRdb's copy has only in-frame clones and lacks some. D and trimming were read from the DNA, whereas the V and J calls and clone size are those reported in that table. The table includes roughly 100,000 clones, over 70% detected once. The receptor comes from a man older than 75 with active or convalescent COVID-19. Specimen: peripheral blood. This rearrangement joins TRBV5-1 to TRBJ1-1, with TRBD1 matching over 7 bases. The CDR3, as DNA: TGCGCCAGCAGCGAACCAGGGGGTGAAGCTTTCTTT. This encodes CASSEPGGEAFF.